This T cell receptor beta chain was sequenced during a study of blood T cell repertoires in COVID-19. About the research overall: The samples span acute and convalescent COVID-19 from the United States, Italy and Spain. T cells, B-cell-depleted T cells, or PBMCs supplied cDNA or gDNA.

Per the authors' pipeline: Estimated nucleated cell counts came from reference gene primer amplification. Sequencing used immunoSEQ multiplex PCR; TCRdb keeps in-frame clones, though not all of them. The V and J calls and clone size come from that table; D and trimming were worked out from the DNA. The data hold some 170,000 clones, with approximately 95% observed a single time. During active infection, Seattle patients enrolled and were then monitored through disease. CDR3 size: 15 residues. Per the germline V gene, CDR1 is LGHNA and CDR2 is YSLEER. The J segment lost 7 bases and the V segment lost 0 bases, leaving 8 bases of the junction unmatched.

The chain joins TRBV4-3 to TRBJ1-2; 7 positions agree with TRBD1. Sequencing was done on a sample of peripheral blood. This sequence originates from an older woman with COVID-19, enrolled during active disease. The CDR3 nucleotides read TGCGCCAGCAGCCAAGATACCGGACAGGAGGGTGGCTACACCTTC. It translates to CASSQDTGQEGGYTF.